A selection of T cell receptor beta chains follows, all from one sample in a study of cytomegalovirus exposure and HLA in healthy donors. The protocol was immunoSEQ multiplex PCR, while the TCRdb copy is restricted to in-frame clones and leaves out a portion. The repertoire consists of 100,000 to 120,000 clones, with under 85% occurring once and the leading ten covering 7.5% to 10%. Material for sequencing was PBMCs. The receptors come from a woman aged 40 to 50 in good health and CMV-seropositive. Each CDR3 is given with its conserved first and last residue. A D gene is named only where the DNA matches it firmly. Where a row states a size, it is once, few, many or the class of an expanded clone; other rows omit it.

d_call	v_call	j_call	clone_size	cdr3_nt	cdr3_aa
TRBD2	TRBV11-2	TRBJ2-1	-	TGTGCCAGCAGCCCCGGGACTAGCGGGAACTTCTACAATGAGCAGTTCTTC	CASSPGTSGNFYNEQFF
-	TRBV9	TRBJ2-3	-	TGTGCCAGCAGCGTAGTCGCGGCAGATACGCAGTATTTT	CASSVVAADTQYF
TRBD1	TRBV2	TRBJ1-6	-	TGTGCCACCGTGGACAGGGGAGAACGTTCACCCCTCCACTTT	CATVDRGERSPLHF
TRBD1	TRBV5-4	TRBJ1-1	-	TGTGCCAGCACCACTGGGGACAGGGCCACTGAAGCTTTCTTT	CASTTGDRATEAFF
-	TRBV11-3	TRBJ2-7	once	TGTGCCAGCAGCCTCCAGGGCCCAAACGAGCAGTACTTC	CASSLQGPNEQYF
TRBD2	TRBV4-3	TRBJ2-3	few	TGCGCCAGCAGCCAAGATCAGCGGGGGGGCACAGATACGCAGTATTTT	CASSQDQRGGTDTQYF
TRBD1	TRBV18	TRBJ2-7	-	TGTGCCAGCTCACCGGAGGACAGGGGGCCGGACGAGCAGTACTTC	CASSPEDRGPDEQYF
TRBD1	TRBV18	TRBJ1-1	-	TGTGCCAGCTCAGGCACAGGGGGGATCATGAACACTGAAGCTTTCTTT	CASSGTGGIMNTEAFF
-	TRBV27	TRBJ2-3	-	TGTGCCAGCACCCGTGCAGATACGCAGTATTTT	CASTRADTQYF
TRBD2	TRBV28	TRBJ2-2	-	TGTGCCAGCAGGCCACTAGCGGGAGGGCTCACGAGCGGGGAGCTGTTTTTT	CASRPLAGGLTSGELFF
-	TRBV7-2	TRBJ1-3	-	TGTGCCAGCAGCCCGACTTCGAGGTTGAACACCATATATTTT	CASSPTSRLNTIYF
-	TRBV28	TRBJ2-7	-	TGTGCCAGCATTATCGACAGGAGCTCCTACGAGCAGTACTTC	CASIIDRSSYEQYF
-	TRBV2	TRBJ1-2	-	TGTGCCAGCTTAACCGAGAACTATGGCTACACCTTC	CASLTENYGYTF
-	TRBV21-1	TRBJ2-1	-	TGTGCCAGCCGGAGTAGGGGAACAGGGATCGCCAATGAGCAGTTCTTC	CASRSRGTGIANEQFF
TRBD1	TRBV6-1	TRBJ2-7	-	TGTGCCTCCTTTGGTGAGGGGGCTCCCTACGAGCAGTACTTC	CASFGEGAPYEQYF
TRBD2	TRBV2	TRBJ2-1	-	TGTGCCAGCAGTTTCCGAACTAGCGTGAATGAGCAGTTCTTC	CASSFRTSVNEQFF
-	TRBV14	TRBJ1-4	few	TGTGCCAGCAGCCCCATGGGGGGGACTAATGAAAAACTGTTTTTT	CASSPMGGTNEKLFF
TRBD1	TRBV4-1	TRBJ2-7	-	TGCGCCAGCAGGGGGACAGGACGCTACGAGCAGTACTTC	CASRGTGRYEQYF
TRBD2	TRBV27	TRBJ2-2	-	TGTGCCAGCAGTTTATACGCGACTAGCGGGAACACCGGGGAGCTGTTTTTT	CASSLYATSGNTGELFF
TRBD2	TRBV9	TRBJ2-3	-	TGTGCCAGCGCGACTAGCGGACACACAGATACGCAGTATTTT	CASATSGHTDTQYF
TRBD1	TRBV10-3	TRBJ2-1	-	TGTGCCATCAGTGCTTGGGCTGGACAGGGGCAAAATGAGCAGTTCTTC	CAISAWAGQGQNEQFF
TRBD2	TRBV5-8	TRBJ2-1	once	TGTGCCAGCAGCGAACGAACTAGCGGGAGACGCGATGAGCAGTTCTTC	CASSERTSGRRDEQFF
-	TRBV28	TRBJ2-7	-	TGTGCCAGCAGTATATTAGCGGCGCCCTACGAGCAGTACTTC	CASSILAAPYEQYF
TRBD1	TRBV4-3	TRBJ2-7	-	TGCGCCAGCAGCCAGAACTCGCCGGGACAGGGGATTCACGAGCAGTACTTC	CASSQNSPGQGIHEQYF
TRBD1	TRBV6-8	TRBJ2-3	-	TGTGCCAGCAGTTACTCGAGGTCTTGGGGGATGCCACAGGGGAACACAGATACGCAGTATTTT	CASSYSRSWGMPQGNTDTQYF
TRBD2	TRBV9	TRBJ2-5	-	TGTGCCAGCAGCGTAAAGGCGGGGGGGGAGACCCAGTACTTC	CASSVKAGGETQYF
TRBD1	TRBV27	TRBJ2-5	-	TGTGCCAGCAGTTTGACAGGGGGCGAAGAGACCCAGTACTTC	CASSLTGGEETQYF
TRBD2	TRBV6-6	TRBJ2-2	-	TGTGCCAGCAGTTACTCTCTGGGAGGGATTACCGGGGAGCTGTTTTTT	CASSYSLGGITGELFF
-	TRBV2	TRBJ1-2	-	TGTGCCAGCAGTGATTCGACAGCCCGCTATGGCTACACCTTC	CASSDSTARYGYTF
-	TRBV5-1	TRBJ2-5	-	TGCGCCAGCAGCTTGGATCCAGGCCAAGAGACCCAGTACTTC	CASSLDPGQETQYF
-	TRBV5-1	TRBJ2-5	-	TGCGCCAGCAGCTTGGTCGGAGACAGACAAGAGACCCAGTACTTC	CASSLVGDRQETQYF
TRBD2	TRBV7-9	TRBJ2-7	-	TGTGCCAGCGGTAGCGGGAGGGCATACGAGCAGTACTTC	CASGSGRAYEQYF
TRBD1	TRBV29-1	TRBJ2-1	-	TGCAGCGTTGAGAGGACAGGGGGATATTTAATTTCGGAGGAGCAGTTCTTC	CSVERTGGYLISEEQFF
TRBD1	TRBV25-1	TRBJ1-1	once	TGTGCCAGCAGTGAATACGGGACAGGCGCTGAAGCTTTCTTT	CASSEYGTGAEAFF
-	TRBV28	TRBJ2-7	-	TGTGCCAGCAGCGAAATGTCCCGGAGCTCCTACGAGCAGTACTTC	CASSEMSRSSYEQYF
TRBD1	TRBV7-9	TRBJ2-7	once	TGTGCCAGTAGTGACAGGGGGCGAGAGTACGAGCAGTACTTC	CASSDRGREYEQYF
TRBD2	TRBV10-3	TRBJ2-5	-	TGTGCCATCTCGGCGGGGGAACAAGAGACCCAGTACTTC	CAISAGEQETQYF
-	TRBV7-8	TRBJ2-1	-	TGTGCCAGCAGCTTCGGACAGAAGTACAATGAGCAGTTCTTC	CASSFGQKYNEQFF
TRBD1	TRBV4-1	TRBJ1-2	few	TGCGCCAGCAGCCACCTAGGGACAGACTTGAACTATGGCTACACCTTC	CASSHLGTDLNYGYTF
TRBD2	TRBV5-4	TRBJ2-3	-	TGTGCCAGCAGCTCGGCGGGAGCGGGAGAAACAGATACGCAGTATTTT	CASSSAGAGETDTQYF
TRBD1	TRBV6-5	TRBJ1-4	few	TGTGCCAGCAGTTACCGGACAGGGGAGGATGAAAAACTGTTTTTT	CASSYRTGEDEKLFF
TRBD1	TRBV5-4	TRBJ1-2	-	TGTGCCAGCAGCGGGGGACAGGGGGTGTCTGGCTACACCTTC	CASSGGQGVSGYTF
TRBD2	TRBV6-1	TRBJ2-7	few	TGTGCCACGATACGGGACTACAACTTCTACGAGCAGTACTTC	CATIRDYNFYEQYF
TRBD1	TRBV4-1	TRBJ1-2	few	TGCGCCAGCAGCCCAAGGGCCACGACCGGGACAGGGGGCATGGGGGATGGCTACACCTTC	CASSPRATTGTGGMGDGYTF
TRBD2	TRBV5-1	TRBJ2-2	-	TGCGCCAGCAGCCTGTGGACTAGCGGGAGTACGGGCACCGGGGAGCTGTTTTTT	CASSLWTSGSTGTGELFF
-	TRBV13	TRBJ1-3	-	TGTGCCAGCAGCTTAGCAGCGACAGTAGGAAACACCATATATTTT	CASSLAATVGNTIYF
-	TRBV10-1	TRBJ2-7	-	TGCGCCAGCAGTGAGGGTACTGGTCAGGGGTACGAGCAGTACTTC	CASSEGTGQGYEQYF
TRBD2	TRBV6-5	TRBJ2-1	-	TGTGCCAGCAAAGGTAGCGGGAGGGCCTACAATGAGCAGTTCTTC	CASKGSGRAYNEQFF